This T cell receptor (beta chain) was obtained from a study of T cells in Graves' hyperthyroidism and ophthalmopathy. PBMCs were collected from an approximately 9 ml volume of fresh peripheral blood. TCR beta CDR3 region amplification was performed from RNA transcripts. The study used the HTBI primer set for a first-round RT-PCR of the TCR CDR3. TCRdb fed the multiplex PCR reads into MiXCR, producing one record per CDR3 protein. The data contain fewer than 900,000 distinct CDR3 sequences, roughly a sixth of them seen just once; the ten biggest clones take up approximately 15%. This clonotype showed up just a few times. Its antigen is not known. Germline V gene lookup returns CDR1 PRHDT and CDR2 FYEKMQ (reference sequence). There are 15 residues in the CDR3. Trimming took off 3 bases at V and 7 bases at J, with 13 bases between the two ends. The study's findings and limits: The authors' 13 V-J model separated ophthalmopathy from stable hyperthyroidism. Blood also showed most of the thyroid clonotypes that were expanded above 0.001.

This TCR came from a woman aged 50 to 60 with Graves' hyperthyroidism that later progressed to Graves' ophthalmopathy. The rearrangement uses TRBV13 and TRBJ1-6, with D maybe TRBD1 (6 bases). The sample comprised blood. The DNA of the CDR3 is TGTGCCAGCAGCTTTTACAGGGCCGGCAATTCACCCCTCCACTTT. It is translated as CASSFYRAGNSPLHF.